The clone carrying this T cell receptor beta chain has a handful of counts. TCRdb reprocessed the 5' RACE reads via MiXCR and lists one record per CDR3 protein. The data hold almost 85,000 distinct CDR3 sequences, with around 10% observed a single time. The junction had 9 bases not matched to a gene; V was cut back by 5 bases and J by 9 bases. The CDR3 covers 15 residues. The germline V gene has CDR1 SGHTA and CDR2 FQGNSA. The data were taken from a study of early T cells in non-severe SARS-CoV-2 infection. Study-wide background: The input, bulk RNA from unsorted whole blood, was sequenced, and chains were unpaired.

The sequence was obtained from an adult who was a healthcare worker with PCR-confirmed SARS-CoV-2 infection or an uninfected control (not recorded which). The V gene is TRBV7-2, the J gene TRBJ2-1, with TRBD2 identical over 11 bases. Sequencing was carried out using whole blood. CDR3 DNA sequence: TGTGCCAGCAGCCGTACAAGAACTAGCGGGGGTGAGCAGTTCTTC. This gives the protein CASSRTRTSGGEQFF.